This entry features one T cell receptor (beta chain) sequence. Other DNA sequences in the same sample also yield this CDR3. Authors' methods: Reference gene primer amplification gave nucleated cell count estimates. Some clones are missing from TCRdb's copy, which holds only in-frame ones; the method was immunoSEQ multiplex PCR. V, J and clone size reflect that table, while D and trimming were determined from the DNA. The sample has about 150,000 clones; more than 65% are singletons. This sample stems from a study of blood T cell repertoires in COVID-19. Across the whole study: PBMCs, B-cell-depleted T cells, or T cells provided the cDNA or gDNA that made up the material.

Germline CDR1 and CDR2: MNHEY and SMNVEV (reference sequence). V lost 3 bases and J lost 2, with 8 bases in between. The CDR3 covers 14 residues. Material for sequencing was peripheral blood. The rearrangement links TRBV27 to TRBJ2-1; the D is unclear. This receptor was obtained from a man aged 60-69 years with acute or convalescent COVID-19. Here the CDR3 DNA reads TGTGCCAGCAGTTTCGGCGGTGCCTACAATGAGCAGTTCTTC. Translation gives CASSFGGAYNEQFF.